This note documents a single TCR beta chain sequence. With V trimmed by 1 base and J by 8 bases, 8 bases remained unmatched. The length of the CDR3 is 15 residues. The germline V gene encodes CDR1 SSHAT and CDR2 FNYEAQ (reference sequence). This sample stems from a study of cytomegalovirus exposure and HLA in healthy donors. Profiled with immunoSEQ multiplex PCR; TCRdb holds only in-frame clones, not every one. Here the sample spans 200,000 or so clones, around nine tenths being singletons. The TCR sequence derives from a woman between 18 and 29 years old in good health and CMV-seropositive. The sample consisted of PBMCs. The chain carries TRBV7-7 and TRBJ2-1; 7 bases fit TRBD2. CDR3 coding DNA: TGTGCCAGCAGCTTAGGACCGGGGGGAAGCTATGAGCAGTTCTTC. Its translation: CASSLGPGGSYEQFF.